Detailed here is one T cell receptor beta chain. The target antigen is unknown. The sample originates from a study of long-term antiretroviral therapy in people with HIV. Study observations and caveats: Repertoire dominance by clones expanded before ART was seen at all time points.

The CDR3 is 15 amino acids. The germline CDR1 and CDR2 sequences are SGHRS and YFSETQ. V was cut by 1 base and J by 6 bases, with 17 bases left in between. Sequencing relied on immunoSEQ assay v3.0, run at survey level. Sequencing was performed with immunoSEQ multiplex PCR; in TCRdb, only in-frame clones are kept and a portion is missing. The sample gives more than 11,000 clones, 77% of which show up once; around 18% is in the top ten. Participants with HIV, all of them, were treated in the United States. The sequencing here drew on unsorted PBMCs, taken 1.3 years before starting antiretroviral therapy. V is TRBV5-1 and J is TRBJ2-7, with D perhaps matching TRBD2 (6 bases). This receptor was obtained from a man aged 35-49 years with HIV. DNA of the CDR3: TGCGCCAGCAGCTTGTCCGACCCGGTGCGGGGCGAGCAGTACTTC. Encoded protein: CASSLSDPVRGEQYF.